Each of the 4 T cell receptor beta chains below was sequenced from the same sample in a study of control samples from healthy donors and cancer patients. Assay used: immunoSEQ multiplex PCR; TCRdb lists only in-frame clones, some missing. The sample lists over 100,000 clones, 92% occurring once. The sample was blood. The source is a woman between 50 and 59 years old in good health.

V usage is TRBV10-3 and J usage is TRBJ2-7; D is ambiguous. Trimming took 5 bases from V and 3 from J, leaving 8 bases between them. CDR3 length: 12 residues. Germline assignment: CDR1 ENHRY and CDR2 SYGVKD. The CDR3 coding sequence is TGTGCCATCAGTCCAGGCTACTACGAGCAGTACTTC. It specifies CAISPGYYEQYF.

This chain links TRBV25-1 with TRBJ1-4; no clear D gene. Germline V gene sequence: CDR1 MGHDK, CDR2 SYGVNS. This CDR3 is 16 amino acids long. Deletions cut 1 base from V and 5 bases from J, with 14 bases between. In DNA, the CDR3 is TGTGCCAGCAGTGAATTTACTCTCTCCGAGAATGAAAAACTGTTTTTT. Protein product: CASSEFTLSENEKLFF.

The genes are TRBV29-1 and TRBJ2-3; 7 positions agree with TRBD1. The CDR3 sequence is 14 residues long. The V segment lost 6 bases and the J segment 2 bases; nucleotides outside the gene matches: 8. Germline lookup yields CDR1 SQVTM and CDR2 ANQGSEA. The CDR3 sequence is CSVRDRSATDTQYF. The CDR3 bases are TGCAGCGTGAGGGACAGATCAGCCACAGATACGCAGTATTTT.

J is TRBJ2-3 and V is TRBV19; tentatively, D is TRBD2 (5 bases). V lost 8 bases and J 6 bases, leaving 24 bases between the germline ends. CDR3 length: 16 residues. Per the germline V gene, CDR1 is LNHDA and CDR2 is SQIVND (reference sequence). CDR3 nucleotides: TGTGCCAGTCAGAATAGCGCTCGATCGGGTTCGGATACGCAGTATTTT. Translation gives CASQNSARSGSDTQYF.